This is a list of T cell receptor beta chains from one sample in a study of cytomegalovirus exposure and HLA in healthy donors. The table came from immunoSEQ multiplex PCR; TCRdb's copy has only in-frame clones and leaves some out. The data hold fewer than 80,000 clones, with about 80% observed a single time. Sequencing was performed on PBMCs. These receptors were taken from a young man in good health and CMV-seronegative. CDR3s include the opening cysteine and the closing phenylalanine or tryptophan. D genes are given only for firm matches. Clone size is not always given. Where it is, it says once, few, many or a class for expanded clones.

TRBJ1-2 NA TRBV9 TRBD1 TGTGCCAGCAGCCCGGGGACAGGGGGGCATGGCTACACCTTC CASSPGTGGHGYTF
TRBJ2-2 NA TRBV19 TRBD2 TGTGCCTCGGAAGGACTAGCGGACACCGGGGAGCTGTTTTTT CASEGLADTGELFF
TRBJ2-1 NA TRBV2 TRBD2 TGTGCCAGCAGACGACTAAGCGGGAGTGATGAGCAGTTCTTC CASRRLSGSDEQFF
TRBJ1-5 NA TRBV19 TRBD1 TGTGCCAGTCGCCCCGGGACAGGATCCTTTGGTCAGCCCCAGCATTTT CASRPGTGSFGQPQHF
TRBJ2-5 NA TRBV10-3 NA TGTGCCATCAGCCCCGACAGTAAAGAGACCCAGTACTTC CAISPDSKETQYF
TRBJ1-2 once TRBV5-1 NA TGCGCCAGCGGGCAGGGGAAAGGGTATGGCTACACCTTC CASGQGKGYGYTF
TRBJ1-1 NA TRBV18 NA TGTGCCAGCTCACCCCTACAGGGTAACACTGAAGCTTTCTTT CASSPLQGNTEAFF
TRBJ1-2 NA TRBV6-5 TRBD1 TGTGCCAGCAGTCAAATAGGGACAGGGGAGAATGGCTACACCTTC CASSQIGTGENGYTF
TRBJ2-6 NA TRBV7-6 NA TGTGCCATCTTGTCTGGGGCCAACGTCCTGACTTTC CAILSGANVLTF
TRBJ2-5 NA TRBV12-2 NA TGTGCAAGTCGCTCGACTAGCGGGTACCAAGAGACCCAGTACTTC CASRSTSGYQETQYF
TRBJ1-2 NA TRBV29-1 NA TGCAGCGTCCGTTCCTCTGGCTACACCTTC CSVRSSGYTF
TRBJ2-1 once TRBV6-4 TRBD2 TGTGCCAGCAGTGAAGGGACTAGCGGGTACAATGAGCAGTTCTTC CASSEGTSGYNEQFF
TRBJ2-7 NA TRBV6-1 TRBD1 TGTGCCAGCAGTGAAGGGAGGGGACAGGGAGGGGAGCAGTACTTC CASSEGRGQGGEQYF
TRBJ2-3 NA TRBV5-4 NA TGTGCCAGCAGCTTGGACCCCTACACAGATACGCAGTATTTT CASSLDPYTDTQYF
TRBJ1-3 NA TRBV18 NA TGTGCCAGCTCACCGGGACTGTACTCTGGAAACACCATATATTTT CASSPGLYSGNTIYF
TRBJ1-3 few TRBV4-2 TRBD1 TGTGCCAGCAGCCAAGAGGGACAGGTCGCTGGAAACACCATATATTTT CASSQEGQVAGNTIYF
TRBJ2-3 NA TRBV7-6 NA TGTGCCAGCAGCCACCGGACAGATACGCAGTATTTT CASSHRTDTQYF
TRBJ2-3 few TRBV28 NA TGTGCCAGCAGTACCAGACTAGGAGGAGTCACAGATACGCAGTATTTT CASSTRLGGVTDTQYF
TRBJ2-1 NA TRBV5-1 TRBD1 TGCGCCAGCAGCTTGGAGGGACAGGGGAACTACAATGAGCAGTTCTTC CASSLEGQGNYNEQFF
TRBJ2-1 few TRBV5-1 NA TGCGCCAGCAGCCCTCCCGGGACATTACTCTACAATGAGCAGTTCTTC CASSPPGTLLYNEQFF
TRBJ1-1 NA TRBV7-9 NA TGTGCCAGCAGCTTGGACACCCCGGGCACTGAAGCTTTCTTT CASSLDTPGTEAFF
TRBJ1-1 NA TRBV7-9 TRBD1 TGTGCCAGCAGCTGGGACAGGGGGCAAGCTTTCTTT CASSWDRGQAFF
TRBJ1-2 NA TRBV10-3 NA TGTGCCATCAGTCCACCCGGAGGCTTCTATGGCTACACCTTC CAISPPGGFYGYTF
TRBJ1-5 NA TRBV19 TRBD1 TGTGCCAGTAGTGAGACAGGGGGCGGGGATCAGCCCCAGCATTTT CASSETGGGDQPQHF
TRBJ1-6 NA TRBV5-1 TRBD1 TGCGCCAGCAGCTCGCCTCCGGGACAGAGCGAGAATTATAATTCACCCCTCCACTTT CASSSPPGQSENYNSPLHF
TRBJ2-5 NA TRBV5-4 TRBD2 TGTGCCAGCAGCTCTAGCGGGGCCCAAGAGACCCAGTACTTC CASSSSGAQETQYF
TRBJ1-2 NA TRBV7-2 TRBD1 TGTGCCAGCAGCTACGAAAAAAGACAGGGGGCAGATGGCTACACCTTC CASSYEKRQGADGYTF
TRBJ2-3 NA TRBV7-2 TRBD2 TGTGCCAGCAGCAGACCGGGACTAGCGGGCCCCTCAGATACGCAGTATTTT CASSRPGLAGPSDTQYF
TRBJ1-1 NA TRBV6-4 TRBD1 TGTGCCAGCAGTGACTCGATACAGGGGCAAGCTTTCTTT CASSDSIQGQAFF
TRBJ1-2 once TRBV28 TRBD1 TGTGCCAGCCTTATGACAGGGGGTGGTTTCTATGGCTACACCTTC CASLMTGGGFYGYTF
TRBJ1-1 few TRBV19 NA TGTGCCAGTAGTATAGATCTATCGGGGGGTTCAAAAGGAGGAGCTTTCTTT CASSIDLSGGSKGGAFF
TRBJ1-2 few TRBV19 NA TGTGCCAGTAGTCCCTCACGGGGGGACTATGGCTACACCTTC CASSPSRGDYGYTF
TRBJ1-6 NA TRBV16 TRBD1 TGTGCCAGCAGACTGGGGACAGGGGGATCCTATAATTCACCCCTCCACTTT CASRLGTGGSYNSPLHF
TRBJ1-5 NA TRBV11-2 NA TGTGCCAGCAGCGCCGGGACACTTAGCAATCAGCCCCAGCATTTT CASSAGTLSNQPQHF
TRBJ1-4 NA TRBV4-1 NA TGCGCCAGCAGCCAAGCAGGCAGGGCGACTGAAAAACTGTTTTTT CASSQAGRATEKLFF
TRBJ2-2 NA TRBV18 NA TGTGCCAGCTCACCACGGCAGAACACCGGGGAGCTGTTTTTT CASSPRQNTGELFF
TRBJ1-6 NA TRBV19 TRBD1 TGTGCTGGGGGACAGGGCTATAATTCACCCCTCCACTTT CAGGQGYNSPLHF
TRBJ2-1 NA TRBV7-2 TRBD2 TGTGCCAGCAGCTTGGGTTTGGGACTAGCGGGGGGCGGCAACTTCTTC CASSLGLGLAGGGNFF
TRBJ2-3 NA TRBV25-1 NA TGTGCCAGCAGTGAGCGCGCTAGCACAGATACGCAGTATTTT CASSERASTDTQYF
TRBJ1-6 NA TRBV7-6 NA TGTGCCAGCAGCTTAGAGAGTAGGCGGGATTCACCCCTCCACTTT CASSLESRRDSPLHF
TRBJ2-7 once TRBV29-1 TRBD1 TGCAGCGTCGCCGGGACAGGGGAGACCTCCTACGAGCAGTACTTC CSVAGTGETSYEQYF
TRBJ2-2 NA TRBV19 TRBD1 TGTGCCAGTAGTAACAGGGGAGACACCGGGGAGCTGTTTTTT CASSNRGDTGELFF
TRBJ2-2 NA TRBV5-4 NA TGTGCCAGCAGCTTCCGACTAGTCCCCACCTCCGGGGAGCTGTTTTTT CASSFRLVPTSGELFF
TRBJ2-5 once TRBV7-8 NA TGTGCCAGCAGCGCCAGTTTATTTGAGACCCAGTACTTC CASSASLFETQYF
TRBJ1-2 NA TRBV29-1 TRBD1 TGCAGCGTCCTCGGACAGGAACCTGGCTACACCTTC CSVLGQEPGYTF
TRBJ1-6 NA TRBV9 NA TGTGCCAGCAGCTTTTCTGGCTCACCCCTCCACTTT CASSFSGSPLHF
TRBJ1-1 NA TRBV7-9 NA TGTGCCAGCAGCTTAGCCACGGGTTGGAACACTGAAGCTTTCTTT CASSLATGWNTEAFF
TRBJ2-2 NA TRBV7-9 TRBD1 TGTGCCAGCAGCGTGGGACAGGGGGTAGATATCACCGGGGAGCTGTTTTTT CASSVGQGVDITGELFF